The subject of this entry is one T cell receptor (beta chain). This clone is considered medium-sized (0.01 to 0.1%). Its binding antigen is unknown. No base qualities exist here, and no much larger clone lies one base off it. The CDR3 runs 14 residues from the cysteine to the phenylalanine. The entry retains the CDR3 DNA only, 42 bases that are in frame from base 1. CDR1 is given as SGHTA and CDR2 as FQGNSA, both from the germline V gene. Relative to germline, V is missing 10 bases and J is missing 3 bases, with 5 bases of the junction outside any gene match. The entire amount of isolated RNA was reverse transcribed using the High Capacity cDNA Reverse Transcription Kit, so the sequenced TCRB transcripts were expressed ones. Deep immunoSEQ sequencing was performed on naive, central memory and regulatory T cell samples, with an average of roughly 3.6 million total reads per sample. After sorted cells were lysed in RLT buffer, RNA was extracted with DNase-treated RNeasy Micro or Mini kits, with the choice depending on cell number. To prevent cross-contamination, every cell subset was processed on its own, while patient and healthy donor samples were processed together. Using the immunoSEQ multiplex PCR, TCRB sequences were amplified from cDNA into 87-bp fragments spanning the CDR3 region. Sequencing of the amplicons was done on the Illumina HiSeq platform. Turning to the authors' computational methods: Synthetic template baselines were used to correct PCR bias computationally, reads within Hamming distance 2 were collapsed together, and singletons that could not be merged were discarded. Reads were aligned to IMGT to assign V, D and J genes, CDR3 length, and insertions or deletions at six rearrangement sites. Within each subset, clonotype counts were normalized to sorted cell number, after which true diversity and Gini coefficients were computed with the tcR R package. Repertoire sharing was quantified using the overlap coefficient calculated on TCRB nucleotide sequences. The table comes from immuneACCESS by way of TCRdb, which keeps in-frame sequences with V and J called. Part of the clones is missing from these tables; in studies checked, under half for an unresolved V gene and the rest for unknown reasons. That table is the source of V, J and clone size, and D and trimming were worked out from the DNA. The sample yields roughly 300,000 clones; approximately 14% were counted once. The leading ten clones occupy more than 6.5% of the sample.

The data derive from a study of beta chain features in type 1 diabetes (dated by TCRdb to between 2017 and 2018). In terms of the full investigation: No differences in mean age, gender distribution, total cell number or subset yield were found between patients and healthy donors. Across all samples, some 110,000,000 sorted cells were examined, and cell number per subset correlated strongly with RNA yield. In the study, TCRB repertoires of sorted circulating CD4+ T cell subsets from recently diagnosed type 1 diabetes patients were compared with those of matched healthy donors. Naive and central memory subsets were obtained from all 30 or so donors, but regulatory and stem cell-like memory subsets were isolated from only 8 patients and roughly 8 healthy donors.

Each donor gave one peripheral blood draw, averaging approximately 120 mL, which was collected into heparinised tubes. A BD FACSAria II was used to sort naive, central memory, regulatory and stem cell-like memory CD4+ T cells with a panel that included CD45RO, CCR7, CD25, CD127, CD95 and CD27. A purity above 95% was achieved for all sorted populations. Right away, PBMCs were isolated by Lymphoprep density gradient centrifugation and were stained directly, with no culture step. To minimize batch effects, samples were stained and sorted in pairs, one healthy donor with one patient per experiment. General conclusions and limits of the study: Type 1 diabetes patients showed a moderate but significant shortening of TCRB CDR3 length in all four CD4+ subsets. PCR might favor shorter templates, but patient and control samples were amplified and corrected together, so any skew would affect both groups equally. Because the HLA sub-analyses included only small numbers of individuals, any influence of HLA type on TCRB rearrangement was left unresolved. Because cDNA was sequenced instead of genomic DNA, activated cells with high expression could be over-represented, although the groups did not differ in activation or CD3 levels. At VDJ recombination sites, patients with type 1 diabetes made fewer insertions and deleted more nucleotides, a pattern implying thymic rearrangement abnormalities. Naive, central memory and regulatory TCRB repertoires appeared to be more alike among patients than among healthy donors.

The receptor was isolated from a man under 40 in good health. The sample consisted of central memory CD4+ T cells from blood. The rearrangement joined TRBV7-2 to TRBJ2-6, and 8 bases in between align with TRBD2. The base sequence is TGTGCCACCACTCTAGCGGGTGGGGCCAACGTCCTGACTTTC. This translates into CATTLAGGANVLTF. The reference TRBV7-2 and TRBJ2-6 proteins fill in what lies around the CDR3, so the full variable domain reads GAGVSQSPSNKVTEKGKDVELRCDPISGHTALYWYRQSLGQGLEFLIYFQGNSAPDKSGLPSDRFSAERTGGSVSTLTIQRTQQEDSAVYLCATTLAGGANVLTFGAGSRLTVL.